This paragraph reports one T cell receptor (beta chain). Its specificity is unknown. The data belong to a study of T cells expressing NK-cell markers. Study information: Of eight sequenced donors, seven were HCMV-seropositive and one HCMV-seronegative.

Study outcomes and limitations: Nothing established the HCMV specificity of expanded NKG2C+ T cell clones. Of CD8+ T cells, 1.0-7.0% belonged to dominant NKG2C+ clonotypes in roughly six donors. One observes that, in a few donors, these clonotypes were also the leading ones within the CD3+CD56-NKG2C+ fraction.

TCRdb reprocessed the 5' RACE reads, with one entry per CDR3 protein and no DNA. The listing records 120,000 to 150,000 distinct CDR3 sequences. Material: blood T cells: a sorted CD56 or NKG2C T cell subset, CD4+ or CD8+ T cells, or bulk PBMC T cells (not recorded which). This TCR came from a man aged 18 to 29 in good health.

This chain's CDR3 is CASSPREGNIQYF. The chain recombines TRBV5-4 with TRBJ2-4; no DNA is available, so the TRBD2 call from TCRdb remains unchecked. CDR1 SGHNT and CDR2 YYREEE come from the germline V gene (reference sequence). The CDR3 is made up of 13 amino acids.